This T cell receptor (beta chain) was captured by sequencing in a study of OX40 agonist ivuxolimab in advanced cancers. Study in general: Ivuxolimab, an antibody acting as an agonist of OX40 (CD134), was used to treat patients. Study-wide results and caveats: Blood T cells, both CD4+ and CD8+, expanded clonally by week 6 at 0.1 to 3.0 mg/kg. Partial responders dosed at 0.1-3.0 mg/kg displayed clonal expansion ranking among the lowest.

V gave up 4 bases and J gave up 0 bases; unmatched junction bases: 7. In germline, CDR1 is SGHNT, CDR2 YYREEE (reference sequence). The CDR3 runs 15 residues. Profiling relied on immunoSEQ multiplex PCR, and the TCRdb table lists in-frame clones only, not all of them. The sample lists about 91,000 clones, roughly 87% occurring once. Sampled blood was obtained at baseline, cycle 4 day 1, and cycle 7 day 1. As concerns this clone: Its antigen is unidentified.

The sequence was obtained from an adult with an advanced solid tumor such as melanoma, head and neck, liver or kidney cancer. This sample comprised CD4+ or CD8+ T cells sorted from blood, obtained in a trial of the OX40 agonist ivuxolimab. The chain joins TRBV5-4 to TRBJ2-7; 7 bases fit TRBD1. CDR3 residues: CASSAGTVRSYEQYF. The DNA of the CDR3 is TGTGCCAGCAGCGCTGGGACAGTCCGCTCCTACGAGCAGTACTTC.